A selection of T cell receptor beta chains follows, all from one sample in a study of early T cells in non-severe SARS-CoV-2 infection. TCRdb analysed the 5' RACE reads with MiXCR anew, one entry per CDR3 protein. The repertoire has about 56,000 distinct CDR3 sequences, over 13% of them found once; the top ten carry 4.1%. Sequencing was performed on whole blood, taken at baseline. The receptor source for this set is an adult who was a healthcare worker with PCR-confirmed SARS-CoV-2 infection or an uninfected control (not recorded which). CDR3s include the opening cysteine and the closing phenylalanine or tryptophan. The order of the fields is D gene, V gene, clone size, J gene, CDR3 DNA, CDR3 protein. A D gene is named only where the DNA matches it firmly. For some rows the clone size is stated as once, few or many, or as a class when expanded; others skip it.

NA	TRBV27	medium-sized	TRBJ2-3	TGTGCCAGCAGTTTATGGGCCATTGGGGCAGATACGCAGTATTTT	CASSLWAIGADTQYF
NA	TRBV20-1	many	TRBJ1-1	TGCAGTGCCCGACCGGGGGGGGGTGCCACTGAAGCTTTCTTT	CSARPGGGATEAFF
NA	TRBV6-6	many	TRBJ1-4	TGTGCCAGCAGAGTTTTTCGACAGACCGATGAAAAACTGTTTTTT	CASRVFRQTDEKLFF
TRBD2	TRBV10-3	NA	TRBJ2-1	TGTGCCATCAGTGAGTCAGGGGAGACTAGCGGGAGGGCCATCTACAATGAGCAGTTCTTC	CAISESGETSGRAIYNEQFF
NA	TRBV7-7	NA	TRBJ2-5	TGTGCTAGCAGCTTAACGGCAGCCCAAGAGACCCAGTACTTC	CASSLTAAQETQYF
TRBD2	TRBV20-1	NA	TRBJ2-7	TGCAGTGCTATCGGTCAGGGGACTAGCGGCTACGAGCAGTACTTC	CSAIGQGTSGYEQYF
TRBD1	TRBV7-6	many	TRBJ2-7	TGTGCCAGCAGCCAAACCCCTGGACAGGGTCCCTACGAGCAGTACTTC	CASSQTPGQGPYEQYF
NA	TRBV20-1	NA	TRBJ2-1	TGCAGTGCTAGTGTGTCCGAGCAGTTCTTC	CSASVSEQFF
NA	TRBV12-3/TRBV12-4	NA	TRBJ1-3	TGTGCCGGCCGCCGGGGGGATGGAAACACCATATATTTT	CAGRRGDGNTIYF
TRBD2	TRBV20-1	NA	TRBJ2-7	TGCAGTGCTAGAGATTTAGGACTAGGGAACGAGCAGTACTTC	CSARDLGLGNEQYF
NA	TRBV16	medium-sized	TRBJ1-6	TGTGCCAGCAGCTCAGACAGACCTATTGGTAATTCACCCCTCCACTTT	CASSSDRPIGNSPLHF
TRBD2	TRBV24-1	few	TRBJ2-1	TGTGCCACCAGTGAAAGCCTAGCGGGGTACAATGAGCAGTTCTTC	CATSESLAGYNEQFF
TRBD2	TRBV6-1	NA	TRBJ2-2	TGTGCCAGCACCACCCTTGGGCGGGAGTCAACCGGGGAGCTGTTTTTT	CASTTLGRESTGELFF
NA	TRBV6-2/TRBV6-3	NA	TRBJ1-2	TGTGCCACCTCCTACTACAGGGACTACACCTTC	CATSYYRDYTF
NA	TRBV14	NA	TRBJ2-6	TGTGCCAGCAGCCAAGATTCGATCTGGATATATACCTCTGGGGCCAACGTCCTGACTTTC	CASSQDSIWIYTSGANVLTF
TRBD1	TRBV18	NA	TRBJ1-2	TGTGCCAGCTCACCAACGGGACAGGTTTACTATGGCTACACCTTC	CASSPTGQVYYGYTF
TRBD1	TRBV20-1	few	TRBJ2-5	TGCAGTGCTAGAGTAGGGTCCGGGACAGGGTACGGGCAAGAGACCCAGTACTTC	CSARVGSGTGYGQETQYF
TRBD2	TRBV5-4	NA	TRBJ2-3	TGTGCCAGCAGCTTCTTGACTAGCGGAGCGGGGACAGATACGCAGTATTTT	CASSFLTSGAGTDTQYF
NA	TRBV5-1	NA	TRBJ2-3	TGCGCCAGCAGCTCGGTGGGGACCCTCACAGATACGCAGTATTTT	CASSSVGTLTDTQYF
NA	TRBV2	NA	TRBJ2-7	TGTGCCAGCAGTTCGGTAGCCGCCTACGAGCAGTACTTC	CASSSVAAYEQYF
NA	TRBV4-1	NA	TRBJ1-6	TGCGCCAGCAGCCAAGGATCGGGGTCCGCCCGACCCCTCCACTTT	CASSQGSGSARPLHF
NA	TRBV3-1	NA	TRBJ1-4	TGTGCCAGCAGCCTCGGCTTTGCAACTAATGAAAAACTGTTTTTT	CASSLGFATNEKLFF
NA	TRBV6-6	NA	TRBJ1-6	TGTGCCAGCATACTGGGGGAAACAAAGTATAATTCACCCCTCCACTTT	CASILGETKYNSPLHF
NA	TRBV2	few	TRBJ2-5	TGTGCCAGCGGTCGTGGGCAAGAGACCCAGTACTTC	CASGRGQETQYF
NA	TRBV19	many	TRBJ1-2	TGTGCCAGTAGTCTAAGCCGGGGGGGAGCAGGCTACACCTTC	CASSLSRGGAGYTF
NA	TRBV6-6	NA	TRBJ2-6	TGTGCCAGCAGCTCAGGCTCTGGGGCCAACGTCCTGACTTTC	CASSSGSGANVLTF
NA	TRBV29-1	NA	TRBJ2-1	TGCAGCGTTTTACGCTCCTACAATGAGCAGTTCTTC	CSVLRSYNEQFF
NA	TRBV2	NA	TRBJ2-7	TGTGCCAGCAGGAAAGGGAGCGCGGAAATCTACGAGCAGTACTTC	CASRKGSAEIYEQYF
NA	TRBV12-3/TRBV12-4	few	TRBJ2-2	TGTGCCAGCAGTTTCAGTAACACCGGGGAGCTGTTTTTT	CASSFSNTGELFF
NA	TRBV2	few	TRBJ1-1	TGTGCCAGCAGTGAAGGTTCAGGGAGGAACACTGAAGCTTTCTTT	CASSEGSGRNTEAFF
NA	TRBV27	NA	TRBJ2-5	TGTGCCAGCAGTCAAACGGCCCCTGCTGCCTTC	CASSQTAPAAF
NA	TRBV5-5	NA	TRBJ1-2	TGTGCCAGCAGCGGACCCCTAGGCTACACCTTC	CASSGPLGYTF
NA	TRBV19	NA	TRBJ2-7	TGTGCCAGTAGTGTCCCATTAGGCGAGCAGTACTTC	CASSVPLGEQYF
TRBD2	TRBV20-1	NA	TRBJ2-3	TGCAGTGCTAGAGCCGCCAAAGCGGGAGAAACAGATACGCAGTATTTT	CSARAAKAGETDTQYF
NA	TRBV28	NA	TRBJ1-2	TGTGCCAGCAGCCCCTTCTCGTATCGAGACTACACCTTC	CASSPFSYRDYTF
TRBD2	TRBV5-1	few	TRBJ2-3	TGCGCCAGCAGCGGGACTAGCGGGAGCCCCACAGATACGCAGTATTTT	CASSGTSGSPTDTQYF
TRBD2	TRBV7-3	many	TRBJ2-1	TGTGCCAGCAGCCCTAGCGGCGCGCGCAATGAGCAGTTCTTC	CASSPSGARNEQFF
NA	TRBV11-2	NA	TRBJ2-3	TGTGCCAGCAGCTTAGGGGGCCTGGCCCCAGATACGCAGTATTTT	CASSLGGLAPDTQYF
NA	TRBV14	NA	TRBJ1-6	TGTGCCAGCAGTCCGACCGATAATAATTCACCCCTCCACTTT	CASSPTDNNSPLHF
NA	TRBV4-2	few	TRBJ2-1	TGTGCCAGCAGCCAAGAGGCCCCCGTAAATGAGCAGTTCTTC	CASSQEAPVNEQFF
NA	TRBV7-9	NA	TRBJ2-2	TGTGCCAGCATCTGGCTCACCGGGGAGCTGTTTTTT	CASIWLTGELFF
NA	TRBV12-3/TRBV12-4	many	TRBJ2-3	TGTGCCAGCAGCCACTGGGGCCCTACAGATACGCAGTATTTT	CASSHWGPTDTQYF
NA	TRBV12-3/TRBV12-4	NA	TRBJ2-1	TGTGCCAGCAGTTTATTCGGGGGCTACAATGAGCAGTTCTTC	CASSLFGGYNEQFF
NA	TRBV30	NA	TRBJ1-5	TGTGCCTGGAGTGAGCATAGCAATCAGCCCCAGCATTTT	CAWSEHSNQPQHF
TRBD2	TRBV5-4	NA	TRBJ2-5	TGTGCCAGCAGCCGAAAGGGGAGCGGGAGTGTAGAGACCCAGTACTTC	CASSRKGSGSVETQYF
NA	TRBV7-6	NA	TRBJ2-1	TGTGCCAGCAGCTTAACACCGACGCACAATGAGCAGTTCTTC	CASSLTPTHNEQFF
NA	TRBV2	many	TRBJ2-1	TGTGCCATCTCGATCAATGAGCAGTTCTTC	CAISINEQFF
NA	TRBV15	NA	TRBJ2-2	TGTGCCACCAGCAACCAGGGTACCGGGGAGCTGTTTTTT	CATSNQGTGELFF
NA	TRBV7-6	few	TRBJ2-7	TGTGCCAGCAGCCCCCATCGGGGTACCCTACAGAACGAGCAGTACTTC	CASSPHRGTLQNEQYF
TRBD2	TRBV27	NA	TRBJ2-3	TGTGCCAGCAGTTCTAGCGGGGGGGCCGCAGATACGCAGTATTTT	CASSSSGGAADTQYF
NA	TRBV10-1	NA	TRBJ2-1	TGCGCCACCCCCCGGGGGGCGCATAATGAGCAGTTCTTC	CATPRGAHNEQFF
NA	TRBV7-6	NA	TRBJ2-1	TGTGCCAGCAGCTCCAATTCGCGTGAGCAGTTCTTC	CASSSNSREQFF
NA	TRBV3-1	few	TRBJ2-7	TGTGCCAGCAGCCAAGACCCCCAGGCGGGCTACGAGCAGTACTTC	CASSQDPQAGYEQYF
NA	TRBV5-1	few	TRBJ2-6	TGCGCCAGCAGCTGGGTCTCTGGGGCCAACGTCCTGACTTTC	CASSWVSGANVLTF
NA	TRBV12-3/TRBV12-4	NA	TRBJ2-2	TGTGCCAGCAGTTTCAGCGATACCGGGGAGCTGTTTTTT	CASSFSDTGELFF